These 29 T cell receptor beta chains share one sample of origin, sequenced in a study of cytomegalovirus exposure and HLA in healthy donors. 13 Jbeta primers and 60 Vbeta primers were used for the PCR. Measured with immunoSEQ multiplex PCR; TCRdb has only the in-frame clones, and not every one. This table holds about 98,000 clones, about 85% found once. Input material: PBMCs. Source of these receptors: a female donor in good health and CMV-seropositive.

The chain employs TRBV6-1 and TRBJ1-2; TRBD1 matches at 8 bases. This CDR3 has 14 amino acids. Trimming at V came to 4 bases and at J to 7 bases, leaving 8 bases not matched to a gene. The germline CDR1 and CDR2 sequences are MNHNS and SASEGT. The CDR3 sequence: CASSGQGNGFGYTF. In DNA, the CDR3 is TGTGCCAGCAGTGGACAGGGGAACGGCTTTGGCTACACCTTC.

This clone occurred a few times. The CDR3 spells CASVARNYEQYF. The CDR3, as DNA: TGTGCCAGCGTAGCGAGAAACTACGAGCAGTACTTC. This chain links TRBV2 with TRBJ2-7; tentatively, D is TRBD2 (5 bases). This CDR3 comprises 12 residues. V lost 8 bases and J lost 3, with 11 bases in between. Germline CDR1 is SNHLY and CDR2 is FYNNEI.

The rearrangement uses TRBV9 and TRBJ2-5; 13 bases align to TRBD2. The end of the DNA aligns better with TRBJ2-7, so the J call may be wrong. CDR3 length equals 16 residues. Per germline, CDR1 SGDLS and CDR2 YYNGEE. The CDR3 DNA reads TGTGCCAGCAGCCCGAGGACTAGCGGGAGCTCCTACGAGCAGTACTTC. Its protein is CASSPRTSGSSYEQYF.

This clone was seen just once. The J gene is TRBJ1-2, the V gene TRBV6-5; TRBD1 matches 7 bases. The CDR3 totals 13 residues. The V and J ends lost 7 bases and 6 bases, in that order; junction bases with no gene match: 8. Germline values: CDR1 MNHEY, CDR2 SVGAGI. This chain's CDR3 is CASNSVQGNGYTF. As DNA, the CDR3 is TGTGCCAGCAATTCGGTACAGGGGAATGGCTACACCTTC.

V is TRBV7-9 and J is TRBJ2-1; 11 bases agree with TRBD2. The V gene's germline CDR1 is SEHNR and CDR2 FQNEAQ (reference sequence). The V and J ends lost 5 bases and 7 bases, in that order; junction bases with no gene match: 7. The CDR3 has 15 residues. The CDR3 nucleotides are TGTGCCAGCAGCCTCACTAGCGGGGGTCCAAATGAGCAGTTCTTC. This encodes CASSLTSGGPNEQFF.

CDR3 in DNA: TGTGCCAGTAGTTTAAACACTGAAGCTTTCTTT. Translating it yields CASSLNTEAFF. The rearrangement links TRBV19 to TRBJ1-1, with D hard to call. V lost 5 bases and J 2 bases, leaving 3 bases between the germline ends. CDR1 is LNHDA, CDR2 SQIVND, per germline (reference sequence). The CDR3 runs 11 residues.

The chain links TRBV5-5 to TRBJ2-7, with D tentatively TRBD2 (5 bases). The CDR3 is made up of 14 amino acids. Germline CDR1 reads SGHKS; CDR2 reads YYEKEE (reference sequence). The V and J ends lost 1 base and 0 bases respectively, with 8 bases between them. CDR3 DNA: TGTGCCAGCAGCTTGCCGGGGATCTCCTACGAGCAGTACTTC. Protein: CASSLPGISYEQYF.

Note on this clone: This same CDR3 is encoded by further DNA sequences in the sample. This rearrangement joins TRBV19 to TRBJ2-7; D is ambiguous. Looked up from germline, CDR1 is LNHDA and CDR2 is SQIVND (reference sequence). This CDR3 has 13 amino acids. V lost 2 bases, J lost 1 base, and 6 bases lay in between. The CDR3 region is CASSIQVSYEQYF. CDR3 bases: TGTGCCAGTAGTATACAGGTTTCCTACGAGCAGTACTTC.

The rearrangement uses TRBV7-2 and TRBJ2-1, with 9 bases fitting TRBD2. With 1 base clipped from V and 10 bases from J, the junction kept 11 bases outside the gene matches. Germline V gene data show CDR1 as SGHTA and CDR2 as FQGNSA. There are 16 residues in the CDR3. This CDR3 reads CASSLVATSGPREQFF. CDR3 in DNA: TGTGCCAGCAGCTTAGTCGCGACTAGCGGCCCCAGGGAGCAGTTCTTC.

The rearrangement uses TRBV28 and TRBJ1-1, with D perhaps TRBD1 (6 bases). The CDR3 has 15 residues. Trimming removed 4 bases from V and 0 bases from J, with 12 bases in between. The V gene's germline CDR1 is MDHEN and CDR2 SYDVKM. Here the CDR3 reads CASSSPGHLNTEAFF. CDR3 DNA sequence: TGTGCCAGCAGTTCTCCGGGACACTTGAACACTGAAGCTTTCTTT.

The chain joins TRBV6-5 to TRBJ1-2, with unresolved D. CDR3 length: 13 amino acids. The V gene lost 9 bases and the J gene lost 7 bases, with 18 bases spanning the gap. The germline V gene has CDR1 MNHEY and CDR2 SVGAGI. CDR3 coding DNA: TGTGCCAGTAGAAAACAAGGCCGGGGTGGCTACACCTTC. Encoded protein: CASRKQGRGGYTF.

The chain joins TRBV10-3 to TRBJ1-2; no firm D call. Germline V gene sequence: CDR1 ENHRY, CDR2 SYGVKD. Trimming left V 7 bases short and J 0 bases short, with 12 bases between. The CDR3 covers 14 residues. The CDR3: CAIMKDGTNYGYTF. In DNA form, the CDR3 reads TGTGCCATCATGAAGGACGGGACTAACTATGGCTACACCTTC.

The CDR3 spells CASSLSVGNYGYTF. DNA of the CDR3: TGTGCCAGCAGCTTATCCGTGGGCAACTATGGCTACACCTTC. This chain joins TRBV7-2 and TRBJ1-2; D unresolved. The CDR3 spans 14 residues. The V end lost 2 bases, the J end lost 2 bases, and 9 bases lay between the germline ends. Germline V gives CDR1 SGHTA, CDR2 FQGNSA.

This chain connects TRBV14 to TRBJ2-1, with D perhaps TRBD1 (6 bases). V lost 2 bases to trimming and J lost 4 bases, with 12 bases between them. This CDR3 has 15 amino acids. Germline CDR1 is SGHDN and CDR2 is FVKESK. The CDR3 region is CASSQPGHEYNEQFF. The DNA of the CDR3 is TGTGCCAGCAGCCAACCGGGACACGAATACAATGAGCAGTTCTTC.

This sequence joins TRBV4-2 and TRBJ2-1; D is ambiguous. V lost 0 bases and J 8 bases, leaving 17 bases between the germline ends. Per the germline V gene, CDR1 is LGHNA and CDR2 is YNFKEQ. The CDR3 has 16 amino acids. CDR3 sequence: CASSQEKGGGAYEQFF. Here the CDR3 DNA reads TGTGCCAGCAGCCAAGAAAAAGGCGGCGGAGCGTATGAGCAGTTCTTC.

V gene TRBV5-1 combines with J gene TRBJ2-7, with a weak D call TRBD1 (6 bases). The CDR3 totals 15 residues. V was shortened by 0 bases and J by 5 bases, with 15 bases between the two germline ends. Looked up from germline, CDR1 is SGHRS and CDR2 is YFSETQ. The CDR3 coding sequence is TGCGCCAGCAGCTTGGCGACAGGACCCTACGACGAGCAGTACTTC. Protein product: CASSLATGPYDEQYF.

V usage is TRBV18 and J usage is TRBJ1-1; tentatively, D is TRBD1 (5 bases). Germline V gene lookup returns CDR1 KGHSH and CDR2 LQKENI. V gave up 6 bases and J gave up 5 bases, with 19 bases separating them. CDR3 length: 15 residues. This CDR3 is CASSPSLGEGTEAFF. The CDR3 DNA reads as TGTGCCAGCTCGCCTTCCCTAGGGGAGGGAACTGAAGCTTTCTTT.

The J gene is TRBJ2-7, the V gene TRBV4-1; no reliable D call. Looked up from germline, CDR1 is MGHRA and CDR2 is YSYEKL. This CDR3 region has 15 residues. V was pared by 1 base and J by 1 base, with 11 bases between. CDR3 residues: CASSQGQQLSYEQYF. For the CDR3, the DNA is TGCGCCAGCAGCCAAGGACAACAGCTTTCCTACGAGCAGTACTTC.

The chain uses TRBV5-4 and TRBJ1-2; D is uncertain. The length of the CDR3 is 12 residues. V lost 2 bases to trimming and J lost 4 bases, with 6 bases between them. CDR1 and CDR2 (germline): SGHNT, YYREEE (reference sequence). The CDR3 sequence is CASSLPGYGYTF. In nucleotides, the CDR3 is TGTGCCAGCAGCTTACCCGGCTATGGCTACACCTTC.

The table lists this clone with a few counts. The chain combines TRBV7-9 with TRBJ1-1; D not resolved. Per germline, CDR1 SEHNR and CDR2 FQNEAQ (reference sequence). Trimming took off 5 bases at V and 6 bases at J, with 7 bases between the two ends. The CDR3 is made up of 11 amino acids. The CDR3 loop is CASSLRAEAFF. The CDR3 DNA reads as TGTGCCAGCAGCCTCCGGGCTGAAGCTTTCTTT.

The gene calls are TRBV5-4 and TRBJ2-6; TRBD2 is a possible D gene (5 bases). The V end was cut by 2 bases, the J end by 0 bases, with 12 bases between. The CDR3 spans 17 residues. The germline gives CDR1 SGHNT, CDR2 YYREEE (reference sequence). The CDR3: CASSLLLVPSGANVLTF. In nucleotides, the CDR3 is TGTGCCAGCAGCTTACTACTAGTCCCCTCTGGGGCCAACGTCCTGACTTTC.

The chain combines TRBV19 with TRBJ1-1; D gene uncertain. CDR1 is LNHDA and CDR2 is SQIVND in the germline V gene (reference sequence). This CDR3 spans 14 amino acids. The ends were cut back, 3 bases at V and 6 bases at J, with 14 bases in the middle. CDR3 loop: CASSISFGEAEAFF. The CDR3, as DNA: TGTGCCAGTAGTATTAGTTTTGGGGAGGCTGAAGCTTTCTTT.

The chain uses TRBV2 and TRBJ1-1, with D unresolved. The CDR3 consists of 15 residues. The V gene's germline CDR1 is SNHLY and CDR2 FYNNEI. The ends were cut back, 1 base at V and 1 base at J, with 10 bases in the middle. The CDR3: CASSEVRGANTEAFF. In nucleotides, the CDR3 is TGTGCCAGCAGTGAAGTTCGGGGTGCGAACACTGAAGCTTTCTTT.

V usage is TRBV11-2 and J usage is TRBJ2-5; 8 bases agree with TRBD2. The CDR3 is made up of 15 amino acids. In germline, CDR1 is SGHAT, CDR2 FQNNGV. V was pared by 3 bases and J by 1 base, with 4 bases of the junction left unmatched. DNA for the CDR3: TGTGCCAGCAGCTTTCGCGGGGGGCCCCAAGAGACCCAGTACTTC. This translates into CASSFRGGPQETQYF.

The chain employs TRBV6-5 and TRBJ2-1, with 10 bases that match TRBD2. V shed 5 bases, J shed 7 bases, and the junction held 8 bases outside the gene matches. Germline lookup yields CDR1 MNHEY and CDR2 SVGAGI. CDR3 length: 15 residues. The DNA for the CDR3 is TGTGCCAGCAGTCAAGAGCGGGGGGGAGGGAATGAGCAGTTCTTC. The encoded protein is CASSQERGGGNEQFF.

The genes are TRBV7-9 and TRBJ1-1, with 7 bases lining up with TRBD1. V lost 5 bases to trimming and J lost 1 base; unmatched junction nucleotides: 7. In germline, CDR1 is SEHNR, CDR2 FQNEAQ (reference sequence). The CDR3 length is 15 residues. The CDR3, as DNA: TGTGCCAGCAGCCACCGCGGGACAGAGAACACTGAAGCTTTCTTT. As protein: CASSHRGTENTEAFF.

CDR3 region: CASSFSGTIRTDTQYF. CDR3 DNA sequence: TGTGCCAGCAGCTTCTCTGGGACTATTCGCACAGATACGCAGTATTTT. This rearrangement joins TRBV11-1 to TRBJ2-3, with 7 bases identical to TRBD2. J lost 1 base, V lost 3 bases, and 7 bases had no gene match. Per germline, CDR1 SGHAT and CDR2 FQDESV (reference sequence). The CDR3 covers 16 residues. The variable domain in full, completed from reference TRBV11-1 and TRBJ2-3, reads EAEVAQSPRYKITEKSQAVAFWCDPISGHATLYWYRQILGQGPELLVQFQDESVVDDSQLPKDRFSAERLKGVDSTLKIQPAELGDSAMYLCASSFSGTIRTDTQYFGPGTRLTVL.

V usage is TRBV7-9 and J usage is TRBJ2-1, with 14 bases lining up with TRBD2. V shed 8 bases, J shed 4 bases, and the junction held 13 bases outside the gene matches. The CDR3 length is 18 residues. Per germline, CDR1 SEHNR and CDR2 FQNEAQ (reference sequence). The CDR3 here is CASGYGTSGRKGYNEQFF. CDR3 nucleotides: TGTGCCAGCGGCTACGGGACTAGCGGGAGAAAGGGTTACAATGAGCAGTTCTTC. Combining the CDR3 with reference TRBV7-9 and TRBJ2-1 gives the whole variable domain DTGVSQNPRHKITKRGQNVTFRCDPISEHNRLYWYRQTLGQGPEFLTYFQNEAQLEKSRLLSDRFSAERPKGSFSTLEIQRTEQGDSAMYLCASGYGTSGRKGYNEQFFGPGTRLTVL.

This clone was seen once. The rearrangement uses TRBV28 and TRBJ2-7; 7 positions agree with TRBD1. The CDR3 runs to 15 residues. After removal of 6 bases from V and 0 bases from J, the junction contained 8 bases not matched to a gene. Germline V gene lookup returns CDR1 MDHEN and CDR2 SYDVKM. The CDR3 is CASSKTGTHSYEQYF. In DNA, the CDR3 is TGTGCCAGCAGCAAGACAGGGACCCACTCCTACGAGCAGTACTTC.